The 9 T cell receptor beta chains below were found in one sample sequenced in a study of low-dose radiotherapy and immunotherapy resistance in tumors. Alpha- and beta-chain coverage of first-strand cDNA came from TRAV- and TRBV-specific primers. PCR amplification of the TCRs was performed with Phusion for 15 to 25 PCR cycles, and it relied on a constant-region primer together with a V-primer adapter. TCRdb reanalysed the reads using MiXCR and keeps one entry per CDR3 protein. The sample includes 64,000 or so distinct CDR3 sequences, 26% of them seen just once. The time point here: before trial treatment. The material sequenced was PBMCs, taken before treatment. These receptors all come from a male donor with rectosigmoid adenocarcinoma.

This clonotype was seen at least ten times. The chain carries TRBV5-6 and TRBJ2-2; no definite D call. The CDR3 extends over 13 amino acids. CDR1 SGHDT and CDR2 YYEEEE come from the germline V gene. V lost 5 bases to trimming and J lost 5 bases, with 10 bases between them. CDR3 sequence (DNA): TGTGCCAGCAGTTTTGCCCGGACCGGGGAGCTGTTTTTT. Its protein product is CASSFARTGELFF.

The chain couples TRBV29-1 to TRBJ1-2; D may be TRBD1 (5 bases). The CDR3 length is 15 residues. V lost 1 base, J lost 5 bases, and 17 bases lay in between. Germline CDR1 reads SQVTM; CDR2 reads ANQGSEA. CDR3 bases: TGCAGCGTTGAAGCATTCTCAGGGTCCCCTTATGGCTACACCTTC. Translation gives CSVEAFSGSPYGYTF. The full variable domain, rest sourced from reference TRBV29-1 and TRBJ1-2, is SAVISQKPSRDICQRGTSLTIQCQVDSQVTMMFWYRQQPGQSLTLIATANQGSEATYESGFVIDKFPISRPNLTFSTLTVSNMSPEDSSIYLCSVEAFSGSPYGYTFGSGTRLTVV.

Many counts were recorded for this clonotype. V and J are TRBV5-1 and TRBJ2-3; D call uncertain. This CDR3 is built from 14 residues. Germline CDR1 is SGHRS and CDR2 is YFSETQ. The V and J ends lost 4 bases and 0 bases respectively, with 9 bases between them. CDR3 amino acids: CASSLQSSTDTQYF. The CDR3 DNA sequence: TGCGCCAGCAGCCTTCAGAGTAGCACAGATACGCAGTATTTT. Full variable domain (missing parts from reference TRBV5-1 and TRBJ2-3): KAGVTQTPRYLIKTRGQQVTLSCSPISGHRSVSWYQQTPGQGLQFLFEYFSETQRNKGNFPGRFSGRQFSNSRSEMNVSTLELGDSALYLCASSLQSSTDTQYFGPGTRLTVL.

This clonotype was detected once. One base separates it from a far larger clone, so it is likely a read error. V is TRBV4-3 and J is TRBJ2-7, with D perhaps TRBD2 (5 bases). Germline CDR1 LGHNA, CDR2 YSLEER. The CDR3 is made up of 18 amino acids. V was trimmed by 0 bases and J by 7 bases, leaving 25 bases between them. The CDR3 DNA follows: TGCGCCAGCAGCCAAGATATCATCGTACGGGGAGACAACAATGAGCAGTACTTC. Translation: CASSQDIIVRGDNNEQYF.

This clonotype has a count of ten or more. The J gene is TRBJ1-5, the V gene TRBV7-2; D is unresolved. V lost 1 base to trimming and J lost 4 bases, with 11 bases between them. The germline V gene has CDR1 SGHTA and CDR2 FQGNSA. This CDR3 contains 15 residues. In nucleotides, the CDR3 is TGTGCCAGCAGCTTAGGCGAAGGGTGGAATCAGCCCCAGCATTTT. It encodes CASSLGEGWNQPQHF.

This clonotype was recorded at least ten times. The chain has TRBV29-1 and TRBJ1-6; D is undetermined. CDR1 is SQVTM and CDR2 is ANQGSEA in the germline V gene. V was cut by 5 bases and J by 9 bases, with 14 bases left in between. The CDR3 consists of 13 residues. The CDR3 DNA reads TGCAGCGTTCGTGAGTGGACCACTTCACCCCTCCACTTT. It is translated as CSVREWTTSPLHF.

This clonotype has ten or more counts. The CDR3 DNA reads as TGCGCCAGCAGCCACGGACAGGGGAACAATCAGCCCCAGCATTTT. It yields the protein CASSHGQGNNQPQHF. V is TRBV4-1 and J is TRBJ1-5; 9 positions agree with TRBD1. The germline CDR1 and CDR2 sequences are MGHRA and YSYEKL. J gave up 3 bases and V 3 bases, and 3 bases lay outside the gene matches. The CDR3 contains 15 residues.

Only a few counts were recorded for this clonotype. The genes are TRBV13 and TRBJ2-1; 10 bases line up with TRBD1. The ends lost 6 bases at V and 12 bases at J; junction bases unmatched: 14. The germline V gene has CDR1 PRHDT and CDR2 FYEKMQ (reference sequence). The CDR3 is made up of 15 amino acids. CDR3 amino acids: CASRSEGTGARRQFF. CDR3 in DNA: TGTGCCAGCAGATCCGAGGGGACAGGGGCCCGCAGGCAGTTCTTC.

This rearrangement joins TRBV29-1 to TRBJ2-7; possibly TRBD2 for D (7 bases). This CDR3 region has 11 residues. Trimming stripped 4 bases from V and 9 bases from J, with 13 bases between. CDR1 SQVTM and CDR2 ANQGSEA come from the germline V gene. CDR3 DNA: TGCAGCGTTGGCCTAAGGGGGGGGCAGTACTTC. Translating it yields CSVGLRGGQYF.